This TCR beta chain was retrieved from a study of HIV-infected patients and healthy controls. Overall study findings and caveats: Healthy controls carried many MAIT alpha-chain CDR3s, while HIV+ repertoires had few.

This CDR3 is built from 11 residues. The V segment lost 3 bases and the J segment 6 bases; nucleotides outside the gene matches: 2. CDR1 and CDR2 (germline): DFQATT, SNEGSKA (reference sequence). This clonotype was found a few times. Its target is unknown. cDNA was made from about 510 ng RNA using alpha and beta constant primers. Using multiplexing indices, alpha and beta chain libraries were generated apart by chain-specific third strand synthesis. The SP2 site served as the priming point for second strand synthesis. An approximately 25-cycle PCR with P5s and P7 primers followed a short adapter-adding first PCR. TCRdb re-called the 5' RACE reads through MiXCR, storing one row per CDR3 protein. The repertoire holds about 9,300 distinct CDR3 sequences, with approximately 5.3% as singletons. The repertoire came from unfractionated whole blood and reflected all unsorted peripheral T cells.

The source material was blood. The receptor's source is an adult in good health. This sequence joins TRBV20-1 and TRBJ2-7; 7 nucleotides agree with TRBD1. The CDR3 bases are TGCAGTGCTAGCACAGGGGTCGAGCAGTACTTC. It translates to CSASTGVEQYF.